The rows below give T cell receptor beta chains drawn from one sample of a study of T cell responses to AZD1222 COVID-19 vaccine. Some clones are missing from TCRdb's copy, which holds only in-frame ones; the method was immunoSEQ multiplex PCR. The sample has over 150,000 clones, approximately 92% seen once; the top ten hold about 10%. Material: peripheral blood, obtained on day 0 of AZD1222 vaccination. The receptors derive from an adult in good health. Each CDR3 is given with its conserved first and last residue. The order of the fields is CDR3 protein, V gene, J gene.

CASSDGVVRGAFF	TRBV11-2	TRBJ2-1
CASRSMIGGNQPQHF	TRBV6-5	TRBJ1-5
CASSPGLAAAYEQYF	TRBV7-8	TRBJ2-7
CATSPNSYNEQFF	TRBV15	TRBJ2-1
CASSLIMNRASETQYF	TRBV7-9	TRBJ2-5
CASSLRYGYTF	TRBV28	TRBJ1-2
CASSIVGRGATEAFF	TRBV19	TRBJ1-1
CASSKGLADTDTQYF	TRBV7-9	TRBJ2-3
CASSPGLRNTEAFF	TRBV27	TRBJ1-1
CASSQGGLAYEQYF	TRBV3-1/TRBV3-2	TRBJ2-7
CASGLTVTGELFF	TRBV12-5	TRBJ2-2
CASSFRTGSPTEAFF	TRBV6-5	TRBJ1-1
CASGKTVAYTF	TRBV9	TRBJ1-2
CASSSGLLNTGELFF	TRBV19	TRBJ2-2